The sequence of this TCR beta chain was determined in a study of cytotoxic CD8 clonotypes in ibrutinib-treated CLL. Libraries were prepared by immunoSEQ multiplex PCR; TCRdb keeps only in-frame clonotypes and omits some of them. The sample carries approximately 130,000 clones, 84% recorded once. Study-wide results and caveats: Samples were collected at differing times from sustained-remission and progressing patients.

The sample holds a few counts of this clone. Its antigen remains unidentified. This CDR3 contains 14 residues. V lost 5 bases and J 5 bases, leaving 15 bases between the germline ends. The germline V gene encodes CDR1 GTSNPN and CDR2 SVGIG (reference sequence). This sequence originates from a human donor with chronic lymphocytic leukemia. The chain is built from TRBV30 and TRBJ2-2, with D possibly being TRBD1 (6 bases). The source was PBMCs, collected after 24 months of ibrutinib treatment. The CDR3 is CAWGRQGSTGELFF. The CDR3 nucleotides are TGTGCCTGGGGAAGGCAGGGGAGTACCGGGGAGCTGTTTTTT.